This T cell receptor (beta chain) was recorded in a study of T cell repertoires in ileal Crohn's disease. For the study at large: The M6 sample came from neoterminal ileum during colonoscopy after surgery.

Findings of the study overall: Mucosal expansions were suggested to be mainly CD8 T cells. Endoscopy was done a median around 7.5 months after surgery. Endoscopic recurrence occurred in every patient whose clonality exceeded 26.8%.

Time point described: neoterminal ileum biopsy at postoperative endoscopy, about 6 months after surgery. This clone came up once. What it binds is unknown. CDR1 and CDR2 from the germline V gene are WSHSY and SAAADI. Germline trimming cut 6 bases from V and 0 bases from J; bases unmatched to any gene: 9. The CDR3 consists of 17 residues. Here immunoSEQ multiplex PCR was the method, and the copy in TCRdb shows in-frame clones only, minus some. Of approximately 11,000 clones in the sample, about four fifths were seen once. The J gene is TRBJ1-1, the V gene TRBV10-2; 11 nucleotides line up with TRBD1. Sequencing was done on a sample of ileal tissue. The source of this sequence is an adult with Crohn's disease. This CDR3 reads CASRPGQGALMNTEAFF. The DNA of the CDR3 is TGCGCCAGCAGACCTGGACAGGGGGCTTTGATGAACACTGAAGCTTTCTTT.